A selection of T cell receptor beta chains follows, all from one sample in a study of shared clonotypes between healthy human individuals. Profiling relied on immunoSEQ multiplex PCR, and the TCRdb table lists in-frame clones only, not all of them. This table holds a few million clones, roughly 90% found once. The material sequenced was naive CD4+ T cells from PBMCs. The receptor source for this set is a young man in good health. Some clones in this sample may be carry-over from other donors' samples. The CDR3 runs from the conserved cysteine through the conserved F or W. A D gene is named only where the DNA matches it firmly. Clone size, where shown, is once, few, many, or a class for clones that have expanded.

d_gene,abundance,v_gene,j_gene,CDR3aa,CDR3nt
.,.,TRBV30,TRBJ2-2,CAWSGTNTGELFF,TGTGCCTGGAGTGGTACTAACACCGGGGAGCTGTTTTTT
.,.,TRBV18,TRBJ2-6,CASSPNRSPSGANVLTF,TGTGCCAGCTCACCAAACCGATCTCCCTCTGGGGCCAACGTCCTGACTTTC
.,few,TRBV7-6,TRBJ1-1,CASSLARGGEAFF,TGTGCCAGCAGCTTAGCGAGAGGGGGGGAAGCTTTCTTT
.,.,TRBV5-1,TRBJ1-1,CASSLVAGGDTEAFF,TGCGCCAGCAGCTTGGTTGCAGGTGGGGACACTGAAGCTTTCTTT
.,.,TRBV6-1,TRBJ1-5,CASSELERQPQHF,TGTGCCAGCAGTGAATTAGAGCGACAGCCCCAGCATTTT
TRBD1,.,TRBV6-4,TRBJ2-1,CASSRGQANEQFF,TGTGCCAGCAGCCGAGGACAGGCTAATGAGCAGTTCTTC
.,.,TRBV15,TRBJ2-3,CASQGTTDTQYF,TGTGCCTCCCAGGGCACCACAGATACGCAGTATTTT
.,.,TRBV4-3,TRBJ1-5,CASSPWRDNNQPQHF,TGCGCCAGCAGCCCGTGGCGGGACAACAATCAGCCCCAGCATTTT
TRBD1,.,TRBV28,TRBJ1-2,CASRHRQGAARYGYTF,TGTGCCAGCAGACACCGACAGGGGGCGGCAAGGTATGGCTACACCTTC
TRBD2,.,TRBV6-6,TRBJ2-1,CASSSTGTSGYNEQFF,TGTGCCAGCAGTTCTACGGGGACTAGCGGATACAATGAGCAGTTCTTC
TRBD2,.,TRBV28,TRBJ2-1,CASSQTSGGYNEQFF,TGTGCCAGCAGTCAGACTAGCGGGGGCTACAATGAGCAGTTCTTC
.,.,TRBV7-8,TRBJ2-6,CASSLTGANVLTF,TGTGCCAGCAGCTTAACCGGGGCCAACGTCCTGACTTTC
.,.,TRBV27,TRBJ2-3,CASSLSARGTDTQYF,TGTGCCAGCAGTTTATCCGCCAGGGGCACAGATACGCAGTATTTT
TRBD1,.,TRBV5-1,TRBJ1-1,CASSRIQRQGEEGKAFF,TGCGCCAGCAGCCGCATACAAAGACAGGGTGAAGAGGGAAAGGCTTTCTTT
TRBD1,.,TRBV28,TRBJ1-1,CASRRQGARRTEAFF,TGTGCCAGCAGACGACAGGGGGCCCGGCGGACTGAAGCTTTCTTT
.,.,TRBV30,TRBJ2-2,CAWSVPQGSLTGELFF,TGTGCCTGGAGTGTACCCCAAGGGTCTCTGACCGGGGAGCTGTTTTTT
.,.,TRBV28,TRBJ2-6,CASSLYGSGANVLTF,TGTGCCAGCAGTTTATACGGTTCTGGGGCCAACGTCCTGACTTTC
TRBD2,.,TRBV2,TRBJ2-7,CASTRNGLAGEFYEQYF,TGTGCCAGCACTCGAAATGGACTAGCGGGAGAGTTCTACGAGCAGTACTTC
.,.,TRBV28,TRBJ1-1,CASSPDSMNTEAFF,TGTGCCAGCAGTCCGGACAGCATGAACACTGAAGCTTTCTTT
.,.,TRBV5-1,TRBJ2-1,CASSLLPSASYNEQFF,TGCGCCAGCAGCTTGTTGCCTAGCGCATCCTACAATGAGCAGTTCTTC
TRBD2,.,TRBV11-2,TRBJ2-1,CASSLNGLDYNEQFF,TGTGCCAGCAGCTTAAACGGACTAGACTACAATGAGCAGTTCTTC
.,.,TRBV7-4,TRBJ1-4,CARPGTKNEKLFF,TGTGCCAGACCCGGGACAAAAAATGAAAAACTGTTTTTT
.,.,TRBV7-2,TRBJ2-5,CASSLAGSETQYF,TGTGCCAGCAGCTTGGCGGGGTCAGAGACCCAGTACTTC
TRBD1,once,TRBV5-6,TRBJ1-1,CASSAYRGRVTEAFF,TGTGCCAGCAGCGCCTACAGGGGGCGGGTGACTGAAGCTTTCTTT
TRBD2,.,TRBV5-4,TRBJ2-1,CASSIGLARYNEQFF,TGTGCCAGCAGCATCGGACTAGCGAGATACAATGAGCAGTTCTTC
.,.,TRBV6-5,TRBJ1-2,CASSYSGSADGYTF,TGTGCCAGCAGTTACTCGGGCAGTGCTGATGGCTACACCTTC
.,.,TRBV20-1,TRBJ1-1,CSARPGTEAFF,TGCAGTGCTAGACCCGGAACTGAAGCTTTCTTT
.,.,TRBV7-2,TRBJ1-3,CASSPPGYGNTIYF,TGTGCCAGCAGCCCTCCAGGGTATGGAAACACCATATATTTT
.,.,TRBV11-3,TRBJ2-1,CASSLSRGSEQFF,TGTGCCAGCAGCTTAAGTAGAGGGAGTGAGCAGTTCTTC
TRBD1,once,TRBV7-6,TRBJ2-7,CASSAMDRGYEQYF,TGTGCCAGCAGCGCAATGGACAGGGGGTACGAGCAGTACTTC
.,once,TRBV10-2,TRBJ2-1,CASSESSGLPSPIPQFF,TGCGCCAGCAGTGAGTCATCCGGACTCCCCTCACCGATACCCCAGTTCTTC
.,.,TRBV28,TRBJ1-4,CASSPPTWTGNEKLFF,TGTGCCAGCAGTCCTCCAACCTGGACGGGTAATGAAAAACTGTTTTTT
TRBD2,.,TRBV7-3,TRBJ2-1,CASILPGTRAQNNEQFF,TGTGCCAGCATCCTACCCGGGACTAGAGCCCAAAACAATGAGCAGTTCTTC
.,.,TRBV6-4,TRBJ1-6,CASSDEAGRGSPLHF,TGTGCCAGCAGTGACGAGGCGGGGAGAGGTTCACCCCTCCACTTT
.,once,TRBV7-3,TRBJ2-1,CASSPQLSSYNEQFF,TGTGCCAGCAGCCCCCAGCTAAGCTCCTACAATGAGCAGTTCTTC
.,once,TRBV9,TRBJ1-4,CASSVEEGHEKLFF,TGTGCCAGCAGCGTAGAGGAGGGGCACGAAAAACTGTTTTTT
.,.,TRBV5-1,TRBJ2-7,CASSSLTGNYEQYF,TGCGCCAGCAGCTCATTGACAGGCAACTACGAGCAGTACTTC
TRBD1,.,TRBV28,TRBJ2-7,CASSPPGQGAEEQYF,TGTGCCAGCAGTCCCCCGGGACAGGGGGCTGAAGAGCAGTACTTC
TRBD2,.,TRBV5-1,TRBJ2-5,CASSLGLAGPQETQYF,TGCGCCAGCAGCTTAGGTCTAGCGGGACCTCAAGAGACCCAGTACTTC
.,.,TRBV5-8,TRBJ1-5,CASSWRGSGQPQHF,TGTGCCAGCAGCTGGAGGGGTAGCGGTCAGCCCCAGCATTTT
.,.,TRBV27,TRBJ2-5,CASPLGPGMYQETQYF,TGTGCCAGTCCTCTGGGACCGGGGATGTACCAAGAGACCCAGTACTTC
.,few,TRBV10-3,TRBJ1-5,CAISGGFDQPQHF,TGTGCCATCAGTGGGGGGTTCGATCAGCCCCAGCATTTT
.,once,TRBV28,TRBJ1-3,CASSSYPTGSAGNTIYF,TGTGCCAGCAGCTCTTACCCCACAGGGAGCGCTGGAAACACCATATATTTT
TRBD1,few,TRBV7-2,TRBJ1-2,CASSPQTGTYGYTF,TGTGCCAGCAGCCCTCAGACAGGGACCTATGGCTACACCTTC
.,.,TRBV7-2,TRBJ2-7,CASSLYGGSSSYEQYF,TGTGCCAGCAGCTTATACGGCGGATCCTCCTCCTACGAGCAGTACTTC
.,once,TRBV5-8,TRBJ2-1,CASTAGPARPEQFF,TGTGCCAGCACGGCCGGGCCCGCCCGACCCGAGCAGTTCTTC
.,.,TRBV19,TRBJ1-3,CASTSVFGLGNTIYF,TGTGCCAGTACGTCTGTATTCGGGCTTGGAAACACCATATATTTT